The 24 T cell receptor beta chains in this list originate from one sample, sequenced in a study of post-analysis software for immune sequencing data. Their antigens remain unidentified. The TCR beta cDNA libraries contained unique molecular identifiers. TCRdb recomputed calls from the PCR reads with MiXCR, one row per CDR3 protein. The sample records fewer than 850,000 distinct CDR3 sequences, 46% being singletons. General observations from the study: The five TRBV segments detected at higher frequency in patients than in controls included TRBV5-6, TRBV5-1 and TRBV20-1.

The sample taken for sequencing was blood. These receptors all come from a girl aged 5-17 years with multiple sclerosis.

V usage is TRBV28 and J usage is TRBJ2-1; D call uncertain. From germline, CDR1 is MDHEN and CDR2 SYDVKM. The CDR3 runs 15 residues. Trimming pared 4 bases from V and 0 bases from J, leaving 10 bases between. The CDR3 reads CASSSMDPSYNEQFF. The DNA of the CDR3 is TGTGCCAGCAGTTCCATGGACCCCTCCTACAATGAGCAGTTCTTC.

This chain uses TRBV27 with TRBJ2-1; maybe TRBD2 (6 bases). Germline CDR1 and CDR2: MNHEY and SMNVEV (reference sequence). CDR3 length: 15 amino acids. Trimming removed 3 bases from V and 1 base from J, with 10 bases in between. The CDR3 is CASSFAGKSYNEQFF. As DNA, the CDR3 is TGTGCCAGCAGTTTTGCGGGAAAGTCCTACAATGAGCAGTTCTTC.

The chain uses TRBV10-3 and TRBJ2-3; weak D call: TRBD1 (5 bases). Germline CDR1 is ENHRY and CDR2 is SYGVKD. This CDR3 contains 15 residues. Trimming cost V 4 bases and J 3 bases, with 14 bases left between them. The CDR3 sequence: CAISGGAFGTDTQYF. DNA for the CDR3: TGTGCCATCAGTGGGGGCGCCTTTGGGACAGATACGCAGTATTTT.

The chain joins TRBV20-1 to TRBJ2-5; TRBD1 matches at 7 bases. The DNA end is a closer match to TRBJ2-7, so the J assignment may be wrong. The CDR3 is made up of 15 amino acids. The germline V gene has CDR1 DFQATT and CDR2 SNEGSKA (reference sequence). CDR3 loop: CSARVPEQGPYEQYF. The CDR3 DNA reads TGCAGTGCTAGAGTTCCCGAACAGGGGCCATACGAGCAGTACTTC.

This clonotype occurred once. The gene calls are TRBV2 and TRBJ2-7; D unclear. Trimming took 8 bases from V and 7 from J, leaving 9 bases between them. This CDR3 is built from 10 residues. Germline-derived CDR1 and CDR2 are SNHLY and FYNNEI. CDR3 nucleotides: TGTGCCAGCGCAGGTGGGGAGCAGTACTTC. Translation gives CASAGGEQYF.

V is TRBV7-9 and J is TRBJ1-5; 7 bases are a match to TRBD1. The V gene end was trimmed by 1 base and the J gene end by 15 bases; junction bases not matched to a gene: 6. Germline-derived CDR1 and CDR2 are SEHNR and FQNEAQ (reference sequence). This CDR3 has 12 residues. The CDR3 loop reads CASSLEGGDRHF. CDR3 sequence (DNA): TGTGCCAGCAGCTTAGAAGGGGGCGATCGGCATTTT. The whole variable domain, remainder taken from reference TRBV7-9 and TRBJ1-5, is DTGVSQNPRHKITKRGQNVTFRCDPISEHNRLYWYRQTLGQGPEFLTYFQNEAQLEKSRLLSDRFSAERPKGSFSTLEIQRTEQGDSAMYLCASSLEGGDRHFGDGTRLSIL.

There are a few counts of this clonotype. V and J are TRBV11-2 and TRBJ1-2; TRBD1 matches at 10 bases. The trim removed 5 bases at V and 10 bases at J, leaving 13 bases unmatched. Germline V gene data show CDR1 as SGHAT and CDR2 as FQNNGV. There are 15 residues in the CDR3. CDR3 amino acids: CASSTRQGAPLFYTF. The CDR3 region has the DNA TGTGCCAGCAGCACTCGACAGGGGGCTCCCCTCTTCTACACCTTC.

This clonotype was detected a few times. The chain has TRBV27 and TRBJ2-7; no clear D. V lost 5 bases and J lost 2, with 10 bases in between. This CDR3 is 13 amino acids long. Germline CDR1 MNHEY, CDR2 SMNVEV (reference sequence). Written as DNA, the CDR3 is TGTGCCAGCAGTCTGACTCCTACCTACGAGCAGTACTTC. Its translation: CASSLTPTYEQYF.

The chain combines TRBV2 with TRBJ2-7; 7 positions match TRBD1. Trimming cost V 6 bases and J 6 bases; bases outside gene matches: 8. In germline, CDR1 is SNHLY, CDR2 FYNNEI. The CDR3 contains 13 residues. The CDR3 sequence is CASSEQGNSEQYF. For the CDR3, the DNA is TGTGCCAGCAGCGAACAGGGGAATAGCGAGCAGTACTTC. The variable domain in full, with the rest retrieved from reference TRBV2 and TRBJ2-7, is EPEVTQTPSHQVTQMGQEVILRCVPISNHLYFYWYRQILGQKVEFLVSFYNNEISEKSEIFDDQFSVERPDGSNFTLKIRSTKLEDSAMYFCASSEQGNSEQYFGPGTRLTVT.

V gene TRBV20-1 combines with J gene TRBJ2-3, with D maybe TRBD2 (5 bases). The CDR3 is made up of 14 amino acids. Germline V CDR1 and CDR2: DFQATT, SNEGSKA (reference sequence). The germline V and J ends were trimmed by 4 bases and 2 bases, with 13 bases remaining between them. The CDR3 is CSAIYWRTTDTQYF. The CDR3, as DNA: TGCAGTGCTATATACTGGAGGACCACAGATACGCAGTATTTT.

J is TRBJ2-7 and V is TRBV29-1; no clear D gene. The CDR3 totals 12 residues. V was pared by 4 bases and J by 2 bases, with 9 bases between. Germline assignment: CDR1 SQVTM and CDR2 ANQGSEA. This chain's CDR3 is CSVVTEAYEQYF. The CDR3 DNA is TGCAGCGTTGTGACGGAAGCCTACGAGCAGTACTTC.

This clonotype was counted a few times. The genes are TRBV2 and TRBJ2-3; D is undetermined. CDR1 SNHLY and CDR2 FYNNEI come from the germline V gene. The CDR3 is 11 amino acids. Trimming took 5 bases from V and 6 from J, leaving 6 bases between them. The CDR3, as DNA: TGTGCCAGCAGTACACAGGATACGCAGTATTTT. It yields the protein CASSTQDTQYF.

This clonotype has just a few counts. The chain joins TRBV5-1 to TRBJ2-3; 12 bases are shared with TRBD2. Trimming took 0 bases from V and 4 from J; bases not matched to a gene: 3. There are 16 residues in the CDR3. CDR1 is SGHRS and CDR2 is YFSETQ in the germline V gene. The CDR3 DNA reads TGCGCCAGCAGCTTGGGACTAGCGGGAGCATCAGATACGCAGTATTTT. Encoded protein: CASSLGLAGASDTQYF.

The chain uses TRBV20-1 and TRBJ2-7; possible D gene TRBD2, 5 bases. This CDR3 comprises 13 residues. V was clipped by 4 bases and J by 2 bases, with 12 bases between them. The V gene's germline CDR1 is DFQATT and CDR2 SNEGSKA (reference sequence). CDR3 region: CSATDSPTYEQYF. The CDR3 DNA sequence: TGCAGTGCTACGGACTCTCCAACCTACGAGCAGTACTTC.

The chain carries TRBV12-3 or TRBV12-4 and TRBJ2-3, with 8 bases lining up with TRBD2. V lost 6 bases, J lost 13 bases, and 21 bases stayed unmatched. The CDR3 consists of 16 residues. CDR3 nucleotides: TGTGCCAGCAGACAGGGACTAGGAGTTAGCGCAGATGCGGAGTATTTT. It codes for CASRQGLGVSADAEYF.

This chain links TRBV9 with TRBJ2-7, with 9 bases identical to TRBD1. V lost 1 base to trimming and J lost 5 bases; unmatched junction nucleotides: 7. The germline V gene encodes CDR1 SGDLS and CDR2 YYNGEE. The CDR3 has 15 residues. As DNA, the CDR3 is TGTGCCAGCAGCGTACAGACAGGGGGGTCCGACGAGCAGTACTTC. This translates into CASSVQTGGSDEQYF.

CDR3 sequence: CASSLGHRGYTF. Here the CDR3 DNA reads TGTGCCAGCAGCTTAGGTCATCGAGGCTACACCTTC. The chain links TRBV7-9 to TRBJ1-2; no definite D call. Germline CDR1 is SEHNR and CDR2 is FQNEAQ (reference sequence). Trimming removed 1 base from V and 8 bases from J, with 8 bases in between. This CDR3 is built from 12 residues.

The chain couples TRBV13 to TRBJ2-1, with 11 bases matching TRBD2. Germline loops: CDR1 PRHDT, CDR2 FYEKMQ (reference sequence). CDR3 length: 16 residues. After removal of 5 bases from V and 2 bases from J, the junction contained 5 bases not matched to a gene. CDR3: CASSPTSGKTYNEQFF. The DNA of the CDR3 is TGTGCCAGCAGCCCGACTAGCGGGAAAACCTACAATGAGCAGTTCTTC.

This chain connects TRBV6-1 to TRBJ2-3; 11 bases fit TRBD2. This CDR3 spans 14 amino acids. J lost 6 bases, V lost 10 bases, and 9 bases had no gene match. Germline V gene sequence: CDR1 MNHNS, CDR2 SASEGT. The CDR3 DNA follows: TGTGCCACGACCATGACTAGCGGGAAGGATACGCAGTATTTT. Protein product: CATTMTSGKDTQYF.

This clonotype came up many times. The chain employs TRBV12-3 or TRBV12-4 and TRBJ2-1, with D possibly TRBD1 on 6 matching bases. There are 13 residues in the CDR3. V gave up 5 bases and J gave up 4 bases, with 9 bases separating them. The CDR3 is CASSPTGYNEQFF. CDR3 nucleotides: TGTGCCAGCAGTCCGACAGGTTACAATGAGCAGTTCTTC.

The chain combines TRBV7-2 with TRBJ2-5; tentative D call: TRBD2 (6 bases). Trimming removed 7 bases at V and 4 bases at J, with 16 bases between. CDR1 is SGHTA, CDR2 FQGNSA, per germline. The CDR3 is 14 residues long. The CDR3 loop is CASIIYRDSETQYF. CDR3 coding DNA: TGTGCCAGCATCATCTACCGGGACTCAGAGACCCAGTACTTC. Looking up the rest from reference TRBV7-2 and TRBJ2-5 gives the full variable domain: GAGVSQSPSNKVTEKGKDVELRCDPISGHTALYWYRQSLGQGLEFLIYFQGNSAPDKSGLPSDRFSAERTGGSVSTLTIQRTQQEDSAVYLCASIIYRDSETQYFGPGTRLLVL.

Comment on this clonotype: A junction boundary mismatches the germline segment, possibly from a read error. This chain joins TRBV7-9 and TRBJ2-7; 10 bases map to TRBD1. Germline CDR1 and CDR2: SEHNR and FQNEAQ (reference sequence). CDR3 length: 15 amino acids. The CDR3 DNA is TGTGCCAGCAGCGGACCGGGACAGGGGCACTACGAGCAGTGCTTC. This sequence encodes CASSGPGQGHYEQCF. Together with reference TRBV7-9 and TRBJ2-7, the CDR3 gives the full variable domain: DTGVSQNPRHKITKRGQNVTFRCDPISEHNRLYWYRQTLGQGPEFLTYFQNEAQLEKSRLLSDRFSAERPKGSFSTLEIQRTEQGDSAMYLCASSGPGQGHYEQCFGPGTRLTVT.

A single count supports this clonotype. Here the CDR3 DNA reads TGTGCCAGCAGGGTAGCAGGTAGCACAGATACGCAGTATTTT. Translation: CASRVAGSTDTQYF. The chain recombines TRBV12-3 or TRBV12-4 with TRBJ2-3; no firm D call. The CDR3 is made up of 14 amino acids. V was trimmed by 6 bases and J by 0 bases, leaving 10 bases between them.

A few counts support this clonotype. CDR3 amino acids: CSVEDTDQETQYF. As DNA, the CDR3 is TGCAGCGTTGAAGATACAGACCAAGAGACCCAGTACTTC. The chain employs TRBV29-1 and TRBJ2-5, with no clear D. CDR3 length: 13 residues. The V gene lost 0 bases and the J gene lost 0 bases, with 5 bases spanning the gap. Germline V gene lookup returns CDR1 SQVTM and CDR2 ANQGSEA.